Sequencing of this T cell receptor (beta chain) was carried out in a study of T cells after somatic rescue of genetic block. Measured with immunoSEQ multiplex PCR; TCRdb has only the in-frame clones, and not every one. The sample lists 70,000 or so clones; less than 95% were seen once. The germline gives CDR1 SGHNT, CDR2 YYREEE (reference sequence). V lost 3 bases and J lost 7, with 14 bases in between. This CDR3 contains 14 residues. This receptor was obtained from a man between 35 and 55 years old. The chain has TRBV5-4 and TRBJ2-1; no clear D gene. Input material: peripheral blood mononuclear cells (PBMCs). CDR3: CASSSLERGNEQFF. CDR3 bases: TGTGCCAGCAGCTCTCTGGAAAGAGGAAATGAGCAGTTCTTC.